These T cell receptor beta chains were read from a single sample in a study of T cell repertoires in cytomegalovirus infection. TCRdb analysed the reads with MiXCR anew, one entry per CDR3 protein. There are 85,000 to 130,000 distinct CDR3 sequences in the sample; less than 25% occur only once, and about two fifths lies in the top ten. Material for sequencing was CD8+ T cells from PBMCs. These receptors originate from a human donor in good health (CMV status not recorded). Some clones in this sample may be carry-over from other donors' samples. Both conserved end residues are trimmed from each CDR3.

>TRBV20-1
SASRGGINYNEQF
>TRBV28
ASSPGQGVWYEQF
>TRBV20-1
SARARDGYNEQF
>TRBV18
ASSGTGYYNEQF
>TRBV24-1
ATSDHGGGREQF
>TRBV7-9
ASSSRDRVEEQY
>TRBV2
ASNQGQGKADTQY
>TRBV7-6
ASSLGQPPYNEQF
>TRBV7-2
ASSTGVGLNTEAF
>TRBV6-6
ASSPIAGAGDTYTQY
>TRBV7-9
ASSINNSPLH
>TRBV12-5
ASGLGTGTDTQY
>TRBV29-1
SVGGTAATNEKLF
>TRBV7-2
ASSLDSGTGGVGFYGYT
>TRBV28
ASSLVGTDTQY
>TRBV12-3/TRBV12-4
ASSRTGIRGTGELF
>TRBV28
ASNKAGWGAKNIQY
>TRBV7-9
ASSSSGQFLTDTQY
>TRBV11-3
ASSLDRRQIGTDEQY
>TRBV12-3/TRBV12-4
ASSTGLAKNIQY
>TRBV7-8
ASSSLMNSNTEAF
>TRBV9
ASRPTSGSPPEQF
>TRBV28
ASSNPPGPHFGSNQPQH
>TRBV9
ASGRRDGELF
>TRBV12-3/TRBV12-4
ASAYRGNTEAF
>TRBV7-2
ASSSPASRYNSPLH
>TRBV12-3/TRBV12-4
ASTQAGGIQETQY
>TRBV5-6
ASSATSGRTSLGSYEQY
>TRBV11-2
ASSPDPTGELF
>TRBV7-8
ASSLDRQQETQY
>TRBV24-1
ATSDPPRTAQF